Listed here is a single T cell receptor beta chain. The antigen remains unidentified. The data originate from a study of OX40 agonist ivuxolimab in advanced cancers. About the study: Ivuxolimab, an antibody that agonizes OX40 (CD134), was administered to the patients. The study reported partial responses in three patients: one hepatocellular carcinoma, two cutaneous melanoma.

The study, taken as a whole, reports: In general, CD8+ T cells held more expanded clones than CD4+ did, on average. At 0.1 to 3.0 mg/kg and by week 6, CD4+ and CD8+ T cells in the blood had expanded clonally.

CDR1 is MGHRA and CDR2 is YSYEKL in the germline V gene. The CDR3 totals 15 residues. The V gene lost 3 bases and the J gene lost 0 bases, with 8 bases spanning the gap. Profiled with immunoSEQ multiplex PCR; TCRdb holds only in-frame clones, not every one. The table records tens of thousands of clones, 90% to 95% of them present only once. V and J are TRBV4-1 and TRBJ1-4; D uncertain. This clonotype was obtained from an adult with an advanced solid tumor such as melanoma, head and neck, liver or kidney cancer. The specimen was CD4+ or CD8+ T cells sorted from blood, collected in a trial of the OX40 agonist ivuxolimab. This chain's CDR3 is CASSHEPTTNEKLFF. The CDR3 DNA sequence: TGCGCCAGCAGCCACGAACCTACAACTAATGAAAAACTGTTTTTT.